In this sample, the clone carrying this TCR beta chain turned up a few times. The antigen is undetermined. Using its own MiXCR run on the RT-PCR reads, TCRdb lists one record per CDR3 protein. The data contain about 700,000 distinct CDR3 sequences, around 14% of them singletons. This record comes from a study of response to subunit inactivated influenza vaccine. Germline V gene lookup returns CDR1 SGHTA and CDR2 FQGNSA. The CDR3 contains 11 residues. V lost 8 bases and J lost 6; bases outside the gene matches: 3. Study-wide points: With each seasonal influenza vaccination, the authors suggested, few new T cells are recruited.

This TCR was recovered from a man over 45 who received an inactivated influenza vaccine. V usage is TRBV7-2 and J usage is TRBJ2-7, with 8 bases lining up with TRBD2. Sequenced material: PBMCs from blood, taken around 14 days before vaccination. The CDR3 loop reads CASRSGTEQYF. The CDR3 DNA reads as TGTGCCAGCCGTAGCGGGACCGAGCAGTACTTC.